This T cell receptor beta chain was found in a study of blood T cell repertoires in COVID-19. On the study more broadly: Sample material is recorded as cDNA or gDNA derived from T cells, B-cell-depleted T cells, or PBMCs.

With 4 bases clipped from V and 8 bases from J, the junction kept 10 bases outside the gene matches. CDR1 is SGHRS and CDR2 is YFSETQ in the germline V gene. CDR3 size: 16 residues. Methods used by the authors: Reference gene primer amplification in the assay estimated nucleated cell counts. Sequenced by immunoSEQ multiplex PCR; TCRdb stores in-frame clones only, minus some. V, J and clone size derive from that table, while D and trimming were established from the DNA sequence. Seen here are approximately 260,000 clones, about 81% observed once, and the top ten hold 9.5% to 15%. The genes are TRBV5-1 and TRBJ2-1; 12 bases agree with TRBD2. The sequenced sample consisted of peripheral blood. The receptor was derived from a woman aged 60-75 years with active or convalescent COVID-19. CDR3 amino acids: CASSPRLAGVVHEQFF. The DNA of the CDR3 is TGCGCCAGCAGCCCCAGACTAGCGGGGGTCGTCCATGAGCAGTTCTTC.